Here is one T cell receptor beta chain with its context. Its antigen specificity is not known. The input lacks base qualities; no much larger clone sits a single base away. The sample originates from a study of radiation and T cells in renal cell carcinoma (dated by TCRdb to 2020 to 2022). Describing the broader study: Samples were obtained from a clinical trial, in which 15 Gy stereotactic body radiation therapy was delivered to primary renal cell carcinomas and nephrectomy was performed 4 weeks later. A total of 50 to 60 samples underwent TCR beta sequencing, made up of about 25 tumors and some 27 peripheral blood samples. Across all 50 or so samples, 4,016,671 unique CDR3 nucleotide sequences encoding over 2.5 million unique CDR3 amino acid sequences were identified. Results and caveats for the whole study, not just this receptor: No pretreatment tumor biopsies were available, so the baseline intratumoral presence of clonotypes could not be determined. Effects of radiation dose or scheduling on the TCR repertoire could not be addressed with the single-armed trial design. In blood, the top tumor clonotypes increased between baseline and 2 weeks post-radiation and then shrank by 4 weeks, which suggests that tumor-resident clones expanded only transiently. Blood repertoire dynamics were not followed beyond 4 weeks after treatment.

The germline V gene specifies MGHRA as CDR1 and YSYEKL as CDR2. The CDR3, from cysteine to phenylalanine, totals 14 residues. The entry retains the CDR3 DNA only, 42 bases that are in frame from base 1. The germline ends are 15 bases apart after V is trimmed by 3 bases and J by 9 bases. According to the study, the label for this sample's time point signals: baseline pretreatment blood. This specimen's treatment or condition label, per the study, means: 15 Gy SBRT to primary tumor, nephrectomy 4 weeks later. Serial peripheral blood from radiation-treated patients was sampled at baseline, 2 weeks and 4 weeks after SBRT to track tumor-enriched clonotypes. Renal cell carcinoma with clear cell pathology was present in all patients. The QIAamp DNA Blood Mini Kit (Qiagen) was used to prepare genomic DNA for TCR sequencing. Only samples passing all quality control checks were included in the analyses. The immunoSEQ kit was used, according to the manufacturer's recommendations, to generate TCR beta libraries from genomic DNA. To prepare libraries, a first multiplex PCR with proprietary primers was run, followed by a second PCR that added unique barcodes, and a bead cleanup was done after each round. Each sample batch included a kit-provided positive control reaction and a negative control reaction. The final libraries were assessed on an Agilent 4200 TapeStation D1000 ScreenTape, pooled by volume, and quantified by qPCR. Sequencing was performed on an Illumina NextSeq500 with a MidOutput 150-cycle cartridge, and 156 Read1 and 15 Index1 cycles were run with kit custom primers. The pooled library was loaded at approximately 0.99 pM, and around 22% PhiX control was spiked in. Per the original workflow: Vendor-processed data were analyzed in R, and a clonotype was defined as all T cells sharing the same CDR3 nucleotide sequence. In the clone abundance analyses, frequencies in each sample were normalized to that sample's 10,000 most abundant clones. Public T cell clones, averaging fewer than five per sample, were removed before analysis. Tumor-enriched and baseline blood-enriched clonotypes were defined by at least a 32-fold difference in abundance between compartments. A beta-binomial differential abundance model was applied to find clonotypes that expanded or contracted between blood time points. The Baroni-Urbani and Buser coefficient was used to measure tumor-blood repertoire similarity, and groups were compared with two-tailed Wilcoxon tests in R. This immuneACCESS table, as held by TCRdb, lists in-frame sequences with V and J called but not all clones. Of the missing ones, under half trace to an unresolved V gene in checked studies; the others have no known cause. D and trimming come from the DNA, and the V and J calls and clone size come from that table. The sample has 95,000 or so clones on record, approximately 86% of them singletons. Together, the top ten hold approximately 8% of the sample.

The chain links TRBV4-1 with TRBJ2-4; 6 matching bases give a weak D call of TRBD1. Specimen: blood, collected from a patient whose treatment included radiotherapy and nephrectomy. This receptor was taken from a man aged 50 to 60 with renal cell carcinoma. CDR3 protein: CASSQGTSLSIQYF. The base sequence is TGCGCCAGCAGCCAGGGGACATCTCTGAGCATTCAGTACTTC.